This passage covers 30 T cell receptor beta chains from one sample sequenced in a study of identical twins. TCRdb recomputed calls from the 5' RACE reads with MiXCR, one row per CDR3 protein. The sample has hundreds of thousands of distinct CDR3 sequences, just over 7% seen once. A further study also used this sample, focusing on yellow fever vaccine responses in identical twins.

The specimen was PBMCs. Receptor source: a woman between 18 and 29 years old in good health.

This clonotype occurred many times. The chain recombines TRBV24-1 with TRBJ1-2, with D perhaps TRBD1 (6 bases). Germline V gene data show CDR1 as KGHDR and CDR2 as SFDVKD. V was shortened by 6 bases and J by 3 bases, with 19 bases between the two germline ends. This CDR3 has 16 amino acids. Written as DNA, the CDR3 is TGTGCCACCAGTACCCACCCAGGGGACGGAGACTATGGCTACACCTTC. Encoded protein: CATSTHPGDGDYGYTF.

A single count supports this clonotype. The chain joins TRBV20-1 to TRBJ2-7; 8 nucleotides line up with TRBD2. V was pared by 6 bases and J by 2 bases, with 9 bases of the junction left unmatched. CDR1 is DFQATT, CDR2 SNEGSKA, per germline (reference sequence). There are 14 residues in the CDR3. The CDR3: CSAGRASGPYEQYF. CDR3 bases: TGCAGTGCCGGGAGGGCTAGCGGCCCCTACGAGCAGTACTTC.

This clonotype turned up a few times. The chain links TRBV6-2 or TRBV6-3 to TRBJ2-5, with a tentative D call TRBD1 (6 bases). The CDR3 is made up of 15 amino acids. With 5 bases removed from V and 1 base from J, the gap between germline ends came to 14 bases. Germline loops: CDR1 MNHEY, CDR2 SVGEGT. CDR3 sequence reads: CASSQLQGFQETQYF. The CDR3 DNA reads TGTGCCAGCAGTCAACTACAGGGTTTCCAAGAGACCCAGTACTTC.

The gene calls are TRBV4-1 and TRBJ1-1; D is uncertain. From germline, CDR1 is MGHRA and CDR2 YSYEKL. Trimming pared 4 bases from V and 1 base from J, leaving 13 bases between. CDR3 length: 15 residues. The CDR3: CASSRQSGENTEAFF. CDR3 nucleotides: TGCGCCAGCAGCCGGCAATCCGGGGAGAACACTGAAGCTTTCTTT.

This clonotype was counted many times. The chain uses TRBV12-3 or TRBV12-4 and TRBJ2-7; no firm D call. V lost 3 bases, J lost 3 bases, and 6 bases lay in between. The CDR3 has 12 residues. CDR3 sequence (DNA): TGTGCCAGCAGTTTTAGGGACTACGAGCAGTACTTC. It translates to CASSFRDYEQYF.

The chain recombines TRBV20-1 with TRBJ2-7; 10 positions match TRBD1. Germline trimming cut 0 bases from V and 4 bases from J; bases unmatched to any gene: 9. From germline, CDR1 is DFQATT and CDR2 SNEGSKA (reference sequence). The CDR3 has 16 residues. CDR3 residues: CSAREIGGQGRYEQYF. DNA for the CDR3: TGCAGTGCTAGAGAAATCGGGGGACAGGGGAGGTACGAGCAGTACTTC.

At least ten counts were recorded for this clonotype. V gene TRBV15 combines with J gene TRBJ2-2; no reliable D call. The ends were cut back, 1 base at V and 5 bases at J, with 5 bases in the middle. The CDR3 runs 13 residues. CDR1 is LNHNV and CDR2 is YYDKDF in the germline V gene (reference sequence). CDR3 in amino acids: CATSRVGTGELFF. The CDR3 DNA reads TGTGCCACCAGCAGAGTGGGGACCGGGGAGCTGTTTTTT.

This sequence joins TRBV2 and TRBJ2-7; possibly TRBD1 for D (5 bases). V lost 6 bases and J lost 5, with 8 bases in between. Germline-derived CDR1 and CDR2 are SNHLY and FYNNEI. The length of the CDR3 is 11 residues. CDR3: CASRSGHEQYF. CDR3 coding DNA: TGTGCCAGCAGGTCAGGGCACGAGCAGTACTTC.

The V and J genes are TRBV2 and TRBJ2-3, with D possibly matching TRBD2 (6 bases). The length of the CDR3 is 16 residues. The V and J ends lost 6 bases and 4 bases respectively, with 20 bases between them. Germline CDR1 is SNHLY and CDR2 is FYNNEI. CDR3 loop: CASRESGLFQADTQYF. For the CDR3, the DNA is TGTGCCAGCAGGGAATCCGGACTATTTCAGGCAGATACGCAGTATTTT.

This clonotype was seen ten or more times. This rearrangement joins TRBV6-1 to TRBJ1-2; 7 bases fit TRBD1. The germline V gene encodes CDR1 MNHNS and CDR2 SASEGT. Germline trimming cut 8 bases from V and 2 bases from J; bases unmatched to any gene: 8. This CDR3 spans 14 amino acids. The CDR3 loop reads CASSRDRDNYGYTF. The CDR3 DNA reads as TGTGCCAGCTCCCGGGACAGAGACAACTATGGCTACACCTTC.

This clonotype was detected ten times or more. The rearrangement uses TRBV4-1 and TRBJ2-1; no definite D call. This CDR3 region has 14 residues. Deletions cut 3 bases from V and 5 bases from J, with 11 bases between. Per the germline V gene, CDR1 is MGHRA and CDR2 is YSYEKL. DNA for the CDR3: TGCGCCAGCAGCCATCCTGACCGAAACAATGAGCAGTTCTTC. As protein: CASSHPDRNNEQFF.

This chain's CDR3 is CASSSQEQFF. CDR3 sequence (DNA): TGTGCCAGCAGTTCCCAAGAGCAGTTCTTC. The V gene is TRBV12-3 or TRBV12-4, the J gene TRBJ2-1; D gene unclear. The length of the CDR3 is 10 residues. V was pared by 4 bases and J by 10 bases, with 5 bases between.

This clonotype has a count of ten or more. The gene calls are TRBV12-3 or TRBV12-4 and TRBJ2-3; D might be TRBD1 or TRBD2, each matching 5 bases. This CDR3 comprises 15 residues. Trimming pared 6 bases from V and 0 bases from J, leaving 13 bases between. The DNA for the CDR3 is TGTGCCAGCAGCCCATCGGGGCTAAGCACAGATACGCAGTATTTT. This codes for CASSPSGLSTDTQYF.

This clonotype was picked up a small number of times. The chain employs TRBV29-1 and TRBJ2-2, with TRBD2 matching over 12 bases. The J segment lost 7 bases and the V segment lost 6 bases, leaving 12 bases of the junction unmatched. Germline V gene sequence: CDR1 SQVTM, CDR2 ANQGSEA. CDR3 length: 16 amino acids. The CDR3 sequence: CSVPPSGGAPGGELFF. The DNA of the CDR3 is TGCAGCGTACCCCCTAGCGGGGGGGCGCCGGGCGGGGAGCTGTTTTTT.

This clonotype was counted only a few times. This chain connects TRBV20-1 to TRBJ1-1; 10 bases match TRBD1. The CDR3 is 15 amino acids. Looked up from germline, CDR1 is DFQATT and CDR2 is SNEGSKA (reference sequence). V trimming: 1 base; J trimming: 1 base; junction bases outside the gene matches: 3. The CDR3 region has the DNA TGCAGTGCTAGAGGACAGGGGGCGGCGAACACTGAAGCTTTCTTT. The encoded protein is CSARGQGAANTEAFF.

This clonotype was counted between two and nine times. V is TRBV4-1 and J is TRBJ2-4; D remains unclear. V lost 4 bases and J lost 3, with 25 bases in between. Germline lookup yields CDR1 MGHRA and CDR2 YSYEKL. This CDR3 region has 19 residues. The CDR3: CASSLEEAGRVLGKNIQYF. In nucleotides, the CDR3 is TGCGCCAGCAGCCTAGAAGAAGCCGGGCGCGTATTAGGCAAAAACATTCAGTACTTC.

The V gene is TRBV11-2, the J gene TRBJ2-2; TRBD1 matches at 9 bases. The CDR3 consists of 16 residues. V trimming: 7 bases; J trimming: 5 bases; junction bases outside the gene matches: 11. Germline loops: CDR1 SGHAT, CDR2 FQNNGV. The CDR3 nucleotides read TGTGCCAGCATCCCAGGGGGGACAGGGTGGACCGGGGAGCTGTTTTTT. This gives the protein CASIPGGTGWTGELFF.

This clonotype was recorded a few times. The chain has TRBV28 and TRBJ1-4; maybe TRBD1 (5 bases). Per germline, CDR1 MDHEN and CDR2 SYDVKM. V lost 2 bases, J lost 0 bases, and 10 bases lay in between. CDR3 length: 16 amino acids. The CDR3 is CASSLGGGATNEKLFF. The CDR3, as DNA: TGTGCCAGCAGTTTAGGTGGGGGAGCAACTAATGAAAAACTGTTTTTT.

The chain links TRBV20-1 to TRBJ2-7; 7 bases are a match to TRBD1. Germline V CDR1 and CDR2: DFQATT, SNEGSKA (reference sequence). There are 15 residues in the CDR3. The trim removed 4 bases at V and 1 base at J, leaving 10 bases unmatched. The CDR3 sequence is CSATPGTAISYEQYV. The CDR3 DNA sequence: TGCAGTGCTACCCCCGGGACAGCCATTTCCTACGAGCAGTACGTC.

This clonotype was seen only a few times. The chain carries TRBV6-4 and TRBJ2-1, with 11 bases matching TRBD2. The CDR3 length is 21 residues. CDR1 is MRHNA, CDR2 SNTAGT, per germline. V shed 6 bases and J 0 bases; nucleotides not matched to a gene: 19. The chain's CDR3 is CASSHNVPGLAASSSYNEQFF. The DNA for the CDR3 is TGTGCCAGCAGCCACAATGTACCGGGACTAGCGGCCTCGAGCTCCTACAATGAGCAGTTCTTC.

This clonotype was counted a few times. V usage is TRBV5-1 and J usage is TRBJ2-2, with D possibly matching TRBD1 (6 bases). V lost 1 base and J lost 6, with 28 bases in between. The CDR3 contains 20 residues. Germline V gene lookup returns CDR1 SGHRS and CDR2 YFSETQ. CDR3 amino acids: CASSLTGIGISGVMAGELFF. CDR3 coding DNA: TGCGCCAGCAGCTTGACAGGGATAGGGATCTCTGGGGTGATGGCCGGGGAGCTGTTTTTT.

The chain combines TRBV20-1 with TRBJ2-2; the match to TRBD1 covers 8 bases. This CDR3 has 14 amino acids. Germline V gene lookup returns CDR1 DFQATT and CDR2 SNEGSKA (reference sequence). The ends lost 2 bases at V and 6 bases at J; junction bases unmatched: 5. CDR3: CSARWTGISGELFF. The CDR3 DNA reads TGCAGTGCTAGATGGACAGGGATTTCCGGGGAGCTGTTTTTT.

This clonotype was seen only a few times. The chain carries TRBV19 and TRBJ2-3; 8 bases line up with TRBD2. CDR1 is LNHDA, CDR2 SQIVND, per germline (reference sequence). J gave up 5 bases and V 8 bases, and 15 bases lay outside the gene matches. The CDR3 has 16 amino acids. CDR3: CASALTLAAEGDTQYF. CDR3 nucleotide sequence: TGTGCCAGTGCCCTAACACTAGCGGCGGAGGGAGATACGCAGTATTTT.

The chain uses TRBV6-5 and TRBJ2-5, with 9 positions matching TRBD1. This CDR3 is built from 16 residues. Germline V lookup: CDR1 MNHEY, CDR2 SVGAGI. V dropped 2 bases and J dropped 0; count of bases not matched to a gene: 4. The CDR3 DNA sequence: TGTGCCAGCAGTTACAGGGGACAGGGCTACCAAGAGACCCAGTACTTC. It translates to CASSYRGQGYQETQYF.

This chain connects TRBV20-1 to TRBJ2-7; 11 nucleotides align to TRBD2. Per germline, CDR1 DFQATT and CDR2 SNEGSKA (reference sequence). After removal of 6 bases from V and 13 bases from J, the junction contained 11 bases not matched to a gene. CDR3 length equals 12 residues. CDR3 DNA sequence: TGCAGTGCCCGGACCTTAGCGGGGGGGCCTTACGTC. Residues: CSARTLAGGPYV.

This clonotype came up many times. The rearrangement uses TRBV10-3 and TRBJ2-4; D is perhaps TRBD1 (5 bases). The CDR3 runs to 12 residues. Trimming took 11 bases from V and 9 from J, leaving 17 bases between them. The germline gives CDR1 ENHRY, CDR2 SYGVKD. In DNA, the CDR3 is TGTGCCTCAGGTGGGCAGGGCTCCATTCAGTACTTC. Translated: CASGGQGSIQYF.

The chain recombines TRBV6-5 with TRBJ1-1, with 9 bases matching TRBD1. The germline CDR1 and CDR2 sequences are MNHEY and SVGAGI. The CDR3 length is 15 residues. The ends lost 0 bases at V and 3 bases at J; junction bases unmatched: 2. The CDR3, as DNA: TGTGCCAGCAGTTACTCGTACAGGGGGCACACTGAAGCTTTCTTT. Its protein is CASSYSYRGHTEAFF.

This clonotype was picked up a small number of times. At one boundary the junction diverges from the germline segment, which might be a read error. The chain recombines TRBV3-1 with TRBJ2-1, with 10 nucleotides matching TRBD1. Germline loops: CDR1 LGHDT, CDR2 YNNKEL (reference sequence). The CDR3 is made up of 15 amino acids. The CDR3 protein is CASTQPGQGSNEQFF. The CDR3, as DNA: TGTGCCAGCACCCAACCGGGACAGGGGTCCAATGAGCAGTTCTTC.

This clonotype was found a few times. The chain recombines TRBV20-1 with TRBJ2-1; 14 bases match TRBD2. V was pared by 6 bases and J by 7 bases, with 8 bases of the junction left unmatched. The CDR3 runs 15 residues. Germline values: CDR1 DFQATT, CDR2 SNEGSKA (reference sequence). The CDR3 here is CSAHGLAGGWNEQFF. The CDR3 DNA follows: TGCAGTGCCCACGGACTAGCGGGAGGTTGGAATGAGCAGTTCTTC.

A few counts support this clonotype. The chain joins TRBV20-1 to TRBJ2-3, with 7 bases lining up with TRBD2. From germline, CDR1 is DFQATT and CDR2 SNEGSKA (reference sequence). Trimming at V came to 2 bases and at J to 8 bases, leaving 13 bases not matched to a gene. The CDR3 is made up of 15 amino acids. Here the CDR3 reads CSARPEGGVQGTQYF. As DNA, the CDR3 is TGCAGTGCTAGACCGGAGGGAGGGGTCCAGGGTACGCAGTATTTT.